The 15 T cell receptor beta chains in this list originate from one sample, sequenced in a study of Graves' ophthalmopathy and Graves' hyperthyroidism. The authors amplified TCR beta CDR3 regions from RNA transcripts. After a first-round RT-PCR with HTBI primers, a second-round multiplex PCR was run. TCRdb re-derived calls from the multiplex PCR reads in MiXCR, one entry per CDR3 protein. The data hold 680,000 or so distinct CDR3 sequences, with 22% observed a single time. What was sequenced was peripheral blood. The origin of the receptors is a woman between 18 and 29 years old with stable Graves' hyperthyroidism. Some clones in this sample may be carry-over from other donors' samples.

Ten or more counts support this clonotype. V and J are TRBV5-1 and TRBJ1-2; TRBD1 matches 8 bases. J lost 5 bases, V lost 3 bases, and 6 bases had no gene match. This CDR3 has 14 amino acids. Per germline, CDR1 SGHRS and CDR2 YFSETQ. The CDR3 here is CASSSDRGLYGYTF. The CDR3, as DNA: TGCGCCAGCAGCTCTGACAGGGGCTTGTATGGCTACACCTTC.

About this clonotype: A much larger clone differs from this one at a single base, so this may be a read error. Without the conserved terminal phenylalanine or tryptophan, this CDR3 likely stems from a read error. This chain uses TRBV7-6 with TRBJ2-2; 9 bases align to TRBD2. V lost 8 bases, J lost 6 bases, and 10 bases stayed unmatched. CDR1 and CDR2 from the germline V gene are SGHVS and FNYEAQ. The CDR3 consists of 15 residues. The CDR3 DNA reads TGTGCCAGCTCGAGGGTAGCGGGAGCCTCCGGGGAGCTGTTTTTG. This translates into CASSRVAGASGELFL.

This clonotype has at least ten counts. J is TRBJ1-2 and V is TRBV5-6; the D is unclear. CDR3 length equals 12 residues. From germline, CDR1 is SGHDT and CDR2 YYEEEE. V lost 7 bases, J lost 5 bases, and 12 bases lay in between. The CDR3 DNA reads as TGTGCCAGCGGAACAGCCTCGTATGGCTACACCTTC. This translates into CASGTASYGYTF.

The genes are TRBV15 and TRBJ1-1, with D possibly being TRBD1 (5 bases). Trimming shortened V by 6 bases and J by 7 bases, and 24 bases separated the two germline ends. CDR3 length equals 16 residues. Germline V gene data show CDR1 as LNHNV and CDR2 as YYDKDF (reference sequence). The CDR3 DNA reads as TGTGCCACCAGAAGACCCGGGACTGGGGAAAGAATTGAAGCTTTCTTT. Its translation: CATRRPGTGERIEAFF.

The table lists this clonotype with many counts. J is TRBJ1-1 and V is TRBV19, with a possible D match to TRBD1 (6 bases). Between the trimmed V and J ends, which lost 3 bases and 0 bases, there was a span of 11 bases. The CDR3 loop spans 15 amino acids. Germline loops: CDR1 LNHDA, CDR2 SQIVND (reference sequence). CDR3: CASSMSGQMNTEAFF. As DNA, the CDR3 is TGTGCCAGTAGTATGTCAGGACAGATGAACACTGAAGCTTTCTTT.

This clonotype was counted between two and nine times. The V call is TRBV6-2 or TRBV6-3, the J call TRBJ2-2, with D maybe TRBD2 (5 bases). This CDR3 contains 14 residues. Per the germline V gene, CDR1 is MNHEY and CDR2 is SVGEGT. V dropped 7 bases and J dropped 0 bases, with 9 bases sitting between them. The CDR3 is CASKPLANTGELFF. The DNA for the CDR3 is TGTGCCAGCAAACCACTAGCGAACACCGGGGAGCTGTTTTTT.

This clonotype occurred many times. This chain connects TRBV29-1 to TRBJ1-1; 8 bases fit TRBD1. The V gene's germline CDR1 is SQVTM and CDR2 ANQGSEA. The length of the CDR3 is 13 residues. V lost 5 bases, J lost 4 bases, and 6 bases stayed unmatched. CDR3 loop: CSVLDRVVTEAFF. Here the CDR3 DNA reads TGCAGCGTTCTGGACAGGGTGGTCACTGAAGCTTTCTTT.

This clonotype was observed many times. The rearrangement links TRBV30 to TRBJ1-5; no definite D call. With 4 bases removed from V and 3 bases from J, the gap between germline ends came to 10 bases. Germline CDR1 GTSNPN, CDR2 SVGIG (reference sequence). The CDR3 length is 13 residues. The CDR3 spells CAWTDGFNQPQHF. CDR3 sequence (DNA): TGTGCCTGGACCGACGGATTCAATCAGCCCCAGCATTTT.

This clonotype occurred many times. This chain links TRBV6-5 with TRBJ1-5, with a weak D call TRBD1 (6 bases). The CDR3 totals 16 residues. The germline V gene has CDR1 MNHEY and CDR2 SVGAGI. V was pared by 6 bases and J by 1 base, with 16 bases between. The CDR3 region is CASSLKQGPSNQPQHF. CDR3 nucleotides: TGTGCCAGCAGCCTTAAACAGGGTCCCAGCAATCAGCCCCAGCATTTT.

Remarks on this clonotype: Mismatch with germline at one junction end may stem from a read error. The rearrangement links TRBV11-1 to TRBJ2-7; perhaps TRBD2 as D (6 bases). Germline V CDR1 and CDR2: SGHAT, FQDESV (reference sequence). The CDR3 is 15 residues long. The DNA for the CDR3 is TGCGCCAGCAGCCAAGGGGTCCTAGCGAGCAACGAGCAGTACTTC. Protein product: CASSQGVLASNEQYF.

This clonotype was seen ten or more times. The V call is TRBV12-3 or TRBV12-4, the J call TRBJ1-2; D is undetermined. Trimming cost V 3 bases and J 3 bases, with 11 bases left between them. This CDR3 comprises 14 residues. This chain's CDR3 is CASSLGALDYGYTF. As DNA, the CDR3 is TGTGCCAGCAGTTTGGGTGCCCTCGACTATGGCTACACCTTC.

The rearrangement links TRBV2 to TRBJ1-5; D is undetermined. There are 12 residues in the CDR3. V lost 4 bases to trimming and J lost 6 bases, with 7 bases between them. The germline CDR1 and CDR2 sequences are SNHLY and FYNNEI. The DNA of the CDR3 is TGTGCCAGCAGTGTGTATAGTCAGCCCCAGCATTTT. It specifies CASSVYSQPQHF.

This clonotype showed up many times. V usage is TRBV12-3 or TRBV12-4 and J usage is TRBJ1-3; no definite D call. V was pared by 3 bases and J by 4 bases, with 13 bases between. CDR3 length equals 15 residues. As DNA, the CDR3 is TGTGCCAGCAGTTTGGTTTTCACGAAGGGAAACACCATATATTTT. This sequence encodes CASSLVFTKGNTIYF.

This sequence joins TRBV13 and TRBJ1-3; D might be TRBD1 (5 bases). Germline lookup yields CDR1 PRHDT and CDR2 FYEKMQ (reference sequence). Trimming cost V 5 bases and J 1 base, with 18 bases left between them. CDR3 length: 17 residues. The CDR3 loop is CASSGTPTLWSGNTIYF. The DNA of the CDR3 is TGTGCCAGCAGCGGGACTCCCACTCTTTGGTCTGGAAACACCATATATTTT.

The chain couples TRBV9 to TRBJ2-2; 9 bases line up with TRBD2. Germline CDR1 is SGDLS and CDR2 is YYNGEE. J lost 1 base, V lost 3 bases, and 4 bases had no gene match. The CDR3 is 16 residues long. CDR3 nucleotides: TGTGCCAGCAGCGAGGGAGCGGGGGGGAACACCGGGGAGCTGTTTTTT. Protein product: CASSEGAGGNTGELFF.